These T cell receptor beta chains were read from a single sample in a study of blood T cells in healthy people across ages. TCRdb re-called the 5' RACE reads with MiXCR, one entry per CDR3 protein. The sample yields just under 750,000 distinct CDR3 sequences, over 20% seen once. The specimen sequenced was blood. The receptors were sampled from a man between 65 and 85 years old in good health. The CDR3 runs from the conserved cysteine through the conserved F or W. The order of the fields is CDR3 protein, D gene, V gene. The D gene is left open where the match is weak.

CASSDFGAYTDTQYF | . | TRBV12-3/TRBV12-4
CASSLYGAETQYF | . | TRBV27
CASSPIGGQGYNEQFF | TRBD1 | TRBV7-9
CASSLARWEGETQYF | . | TRBV5-5
CASSSRTGANEKLFF | TRBD1 | TRBV2
CATKAKEHTEAFF | . | TRBV10-3
CASSQGGTSLHF | . | TRBV3-1
CSAPAVDTQYF | . | TRBV20-1
CSARTGMIEQFF | TRBD1 | TRBV29-1
CSARGTGWPGANVLTF | TRBD1 | TRBV20-1
CAWSPDPFGYTF | . | TRBV30
CASSLELGQPQHF | . | TRBV7-2
CASIFFNRDGNTGELFF | . | TRBV6-6
CSVRDQNQPQHF | . | TRBV29-1
CASSYTSGAYNEQFF | TRBD2 | TRBV7-2
CSARRAGSNYGYTF | . | TRBV20-1
CASSPGGASYEQYF | . | TRBV6-2/TRBV6-3
CASSLSTGVRNYGYTF | TRBD1 | TRBV11-2
CASSPSGSKLFF | . | TRBV3-1
CSASNFGGTKNIQYF | . | TRBV20-1
CSATRGESGYTF | . | TRBV29-1
CASSLAGGPNNEQFF | TRBD2 | TRBV6-6
CASSKGGLGTEAFF | . | TRBV27
CASSQGFRLGTEAFF | . | TRBV3-1
CSGRTSGSVTGELFF | TRBD2 | TRBV29-1
CASSLWQGDYYEQYF | . | TRBV7-2
CSAPSETYGGYNEQFF | . | TRBV20-1
CASSQEGRTHTDTQYF | . | TRBV4-1
CASSLTGQSSYEQYF | . | TRBV13
CASRTEQGKGGYTF | TRBD1 | TRBV7-2
CASKLYMNTEAFF | . | TRBV2
CASSERGTFYSNQPQHF | . | TRBV10-2
CASSIRTDYQPQHF | . | TRBV19
CATSREGPGRRFNEQFF | . | TRBV15
CSAREDAMVDIQYF | . | TRBV20-1
CASSFVPVGGEQFF | . | TRBV27
CATSDWRGVSGYTF | . | TRBV24-1
CAIRGGPYYGYTF | . | TRBV10-3
CASSVQSYGYTF | . | TRBV11-3
CASGSGASGERLFF | . | TRBV27
CASSERLASGELFF | TRBD2 | TRBV7-9
CSVDGASGGDTQYF | TRBD2 | TRBV29-1
CASSESGEGVRGNQPQHF | . | TRBV2
CASSLQSGAPYEQYF | . | TRBV7-9
CASSEGIAGSSGANVLTF | . | TRBV6-1
CASSLSPGGSNSPLHF | TRBD1 | TRBV7-2
CATYDTISYNEQFF | . | TRBV10-3
CASSSTGTGNTGELFF | TRBD1 | TRBV18
CASSPRGVSSYEQYF | . | TRBV6-2/TRBV6-3
CSVADRGITEAFF | TRBD1 | TRBV29-1
CASSLSPATTYGYTF | . | TRBV5-1
CASSLVAWSSGRRYNEQFF | TRBD2 | TRBV11-2
CASSLKGRTDTQYF | . | TRBV12-3/TRBV12-4
CASSLDGWDTEAFF | . | TRBV5-1
CASSPWARNEQFF | . | TRBV14